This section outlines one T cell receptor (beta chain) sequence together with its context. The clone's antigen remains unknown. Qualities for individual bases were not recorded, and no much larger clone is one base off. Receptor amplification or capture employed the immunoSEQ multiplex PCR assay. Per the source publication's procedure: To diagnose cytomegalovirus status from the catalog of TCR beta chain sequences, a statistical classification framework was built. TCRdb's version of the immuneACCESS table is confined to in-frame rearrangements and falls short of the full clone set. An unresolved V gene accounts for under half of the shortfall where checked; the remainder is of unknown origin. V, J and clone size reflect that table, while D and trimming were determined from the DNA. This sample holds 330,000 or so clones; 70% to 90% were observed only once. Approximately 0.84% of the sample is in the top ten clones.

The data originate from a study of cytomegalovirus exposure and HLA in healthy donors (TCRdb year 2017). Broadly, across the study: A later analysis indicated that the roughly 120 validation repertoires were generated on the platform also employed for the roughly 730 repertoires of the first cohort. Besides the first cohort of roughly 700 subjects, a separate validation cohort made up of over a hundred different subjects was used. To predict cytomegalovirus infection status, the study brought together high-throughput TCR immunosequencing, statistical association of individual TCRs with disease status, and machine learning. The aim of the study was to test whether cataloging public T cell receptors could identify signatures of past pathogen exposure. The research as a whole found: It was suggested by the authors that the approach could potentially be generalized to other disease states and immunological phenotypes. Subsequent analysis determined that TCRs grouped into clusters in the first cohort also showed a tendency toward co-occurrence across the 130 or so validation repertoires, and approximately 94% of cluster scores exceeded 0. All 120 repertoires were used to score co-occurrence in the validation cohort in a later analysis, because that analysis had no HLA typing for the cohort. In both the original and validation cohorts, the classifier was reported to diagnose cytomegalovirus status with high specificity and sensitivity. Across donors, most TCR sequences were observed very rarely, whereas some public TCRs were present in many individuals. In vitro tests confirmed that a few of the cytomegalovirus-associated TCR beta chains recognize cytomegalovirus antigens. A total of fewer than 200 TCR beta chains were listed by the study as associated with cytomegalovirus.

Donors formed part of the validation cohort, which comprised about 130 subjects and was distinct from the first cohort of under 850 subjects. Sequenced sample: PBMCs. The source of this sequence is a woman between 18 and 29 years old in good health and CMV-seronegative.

The CDR3 protein sequence reads: CASGSGRTQYF. In nucleotides, the sequence is TGTGCCAGCGGTAGCGGGAGGACGCAGTATTTT. The chain joins TRBV6-5 to TRBJ2-3; 10 bases in between match TRBD2. The CDR3 measures 11 amino acids from cysteine to phenylalanine. Just CDR3 DNA is preserved here, 33 bases in frame from base 1. The germline V end is reduced by 8 bases and the J end by 9 bases; junction bases left unmatched: 2. As encoded in the germline V gene, CDR1 is MNHEY while CDR2 is SVGAGI.